Below, 24 T cell receptor beta chains from the same sample are listed, as sequenced in a study of control samples from healthy donors and cancer patients. TCRdb's copy holds only in-frame clones and misses some; the assay was immunoSEQ multiplex PCR. The sample records about 120,000 clones, 88% being singletons. Sample: PBMCs. These receptors were collected from a woman aged 60-75 years with lung cancer.

This clone was seen a handful of times. The CDR3 region is CASSLVGAYAGQPQHF. Here the CDR3 DNA reads TGTGCCAGCAGTTTAGTCGGAGCGTACGCGGGTCAGCCCCAGCATTTT. The J gene is TRBJ1-5, the V gene TRBV28; D gene uncertain. Germline V gene sequence: CDR1 MDHEN, CDR2 SYDVKM. The CDR3 length is 16 residues. The ends were cut back, 2 bases at V and 6 bases at J, with 17 bases in the middle.

The rearrangement joins TRBV6-1 to TRBJ1-6, with unresolved D. Trimming shortened V by 2 bases and J by 10 bases, and 3 bases separated the two germline ends. Per the germline V gene, CDR1 is MNHNS and CDR2 is SASEGT. The CDR3 is made up of 11 amino acids. The CDR3 spells CASSEQSPLHF. The CDR3 DNA is TGTGCCAGCAGTGAACAATCACCCCTCCACTTT.

This chain links TRBV5-1 with TRBJ2-1, with 9 bases that match TRBD2. The CDR3 consists of 15 residues. V gave up 2 bases and J gave up 5 bases; unmatched junction bases: 5. Germline-derived CDR1 and CDR2 are SGHRS and YFSETQ. The CDR3 loop reads CASSLGTSFNNEQFF. The CDR3 nucleotides read TGCGCCAGCAGCTTAGGGACTAGCTTTAACAATGAGCAGTTCTTC.

V is TRBV25-1 and J is TRBJ2-5; 8 positions agree with TRBD2. Germline values: CDR1 MGHDK, CDR2 SYGVNS. Trimming removed 5 bases from V and 5 bases from J; junction bases left unmatched: 7. This CDR3 has 14 residues. Here the CDR3 DNA reads TGTGCCAGCAGTAACAGCGGGAGCGGGGAGACCCAGTACTTC. Its translation is CASSNSGSGETQYF.

The V and J genes are TRBV30 and TRBJ2-3, with TRBD2 matching 7 bases. The CDR3 consists of 16 residues. In germline, CDR1 is GTSNPN, CDR2 SVGIG (reference sequence). V dropped 1 base and J dropped 0; count of bases not matched to a gene: 7. The CDR3 DNA is TGTGCCTGGAGTGCGTCGGGCGGGGGTAGCACAGATACGCAGTATTTT. Its translation is CAWSASGGGSTDTQYF.

This clone was seen only once. The chain joins TRBV7-2 to TRBJ2-2, with a weak D call TRBD2 (5 bases). V shed 5 bases and J shed 3 bases, with 13 bases lying between them. The germline V gene encodes CDR1 SGHTA and CDR2 FQGNSA. The CDR3 length is 15 residues. For the CDR3, the DNA is TGTGCCAGCAGCCCCCAGGCGCGGGACACCGGGGAGCTGTTTTTT. Protein product: CASSPQARDTGELFF.

This chain connects TRBV20-1 to TRBJ2-7; 12 nucleotides agree with TRBD2. The CDR3 totals 15 residues. Germline V gene lookup returns CDR1 DFQATT and CDR2 SNEGSKA (reference sequence). Trimming cost V 3 bases and J 1 base; bases outside gene matches: 4. This CDR3 reads CSASALAGGSYEQYF. In DNA form, the CDR3 reads TGCAGTGCTAGTGCACTAGCGGGAGGTTCCTACGAGCAGTACTTC.

This rearrangement joins TRBV7-3 to TRBJ2-3; D not certain. V gave up 2 bases and J gave up 6 bases, with 12 bases separating them. Germline-derived CDR1 and CDR2 are SGHTA and FQGTGA. The CDR3 sequence is 14 residues long. CDR3 coding DNA: TGTGCCAGCAGCTTAGGTCCCGGTCGGGATACGCAGTATTTT. As protein: CASSLGPGRDTQYF.

The rearrangement joins TRBV7-9 to TRBJ1-5; the D gene is possibly TRBD1 (5 bases). The CDR3 runs to 13 residues. The germline V gene encodes CDR1 SEHNR and CDR2 FQNEAQ (reference sequence). Trimming cost V 8 bases and J 5 bases, with 13 bases left between them. The CDR3 DNA is TGTGCCAGCCGGGTGGACACCGATCAGCCCCAGCATTTT. This gives the protein CASRVDTDQPQHF.

CDR3 amino acids: CASSFGGWETQYF. The CDR3, as DNA: TGTGCCAGCAGTTTTGGCGGGTGGGAGACCCAGTACTTC. V gene TRBV12-3 or TRBV12-4 combines with J gene TRBJ2-5, with D possibly TRBD2 on 5 matching bases. The CDR3 contains 13 residues. V dropped 3 bases and J dropped 5 bases, with 10 bases sitting between them.

The chain has TRBV19 and TRBJ2-7, with 11 bases aligning to TRBD2. Per germline, CDR1 LNHDA and CDR2 SQIVND (reference sequence). This CDR3 comprises 14 residues. V was pared by 5 bases and J by 4 bases, with 4 bases of the junction left unmatched. In nucleotides, the CDR3 is TGTGCCAGTAGTGCTGCTAGCGGGAGGTACGAGCAGTACTTC. As protein: CASSAASGRYEQYF.

The chain links TRBV7-3 to TRBJ2-2, with TRBD2 matching over 8 bases. Per germline, CDR1 SGHTA and CDR2 FQGTGA. The CDR3 covers 15 residues. Trimming removed 5 bases from V and 10 bases from J; junction bases left unmatched: 12. The CDR3 DNA sequence: TGTGCCAGCAGCGGAACTAGCGGCGGGCCTATGGAGCTGTTTTTT. Its protein is CASSGTSGGPMELFF.

This chain connects TRBV14 to TRBJ2-2, with D maybe TRBD2 (6 bases). V was trimmed by 5 bases and J by 4 bases, leaving 11 bases between them. The CDR3 spans 14 residues. The germline CDR1 and CDR2 sequences are SGHDN and FVKESK. CDR3 protein: CASSELAGTGELFF. CDR3 in DNA: TGTGCCAGCAGCGAACTAGCAGGCACCGGGGAGCTGTTTTTT.

The chain is built from TRBV30 and TRBJ2-3; D may be TRBD2 (7 bases). Looked up from germline, CDR1 is GTSNPN and CDR2 is SVGIG (reference sequence). The CDR3 contains 14 residues. Deletions cut 0 bases from V and 3 bases from J, with 10 bases between. The DNA of the CDR3 is TGTGCCTGGAGTGTAGGGGGAGGGACAGATACGCAGTATTTT. It translates to CAWSVGGGTDTQYF.

The CDR3, as DNA: TGTGCCAGCAGCCAAGACCGACTAGCGGGAGGGTCGGTCACAGATACGCAGTATTTT. Residues: CASSQDRLAGGSVTDTQYF. The V gene is TRBV3-1 (or the pseudogene TRBV3-2), the J gene TRBJ2-3; 14 bases match TRBD2. V lost 0 bases and J lost 2; bases outside the gene matches: 7. Germline values: CDR1 LGHDT, CDR2 YNNKEL (reference sequence). This CDR3 is 19 amino acids long.

The chain couples TRBV27 to TRBJ1-5; 7 bases map to TRBD1. The CDR3 covers 17 residues. Per germline, CDR1 MNHEY and CDR2 SMNVEV (reference sequence). Unmatched junction bases numbered 12, after V lost 5 bases and J lost 2 bases. CDR3 in amino acids: CASSRNPYRGGNQPQHF. CDR3 coding DNA: TGTGCCAGCAGTAGAAATCCCTACAGGGGAGGCAATCAGCCCCAGCATTTT.

This clone came up once. The chain recombines TRBV11-2 with TRBJ2-1; no clear D. The CDR3 consists of 15 residues. V was cut by 1 base and J by 9 bases, with 16 bases left in between. Germline V gene lookup returns CDR1 SGHAT and CDR2 FQNNGV. The CDR3 DNA follows: TGTGCCAGCAGCTTAGTTGGCCTACCCCGAGGTGAGCAGTTCTTC. Protein sequence: CASSLVGLPRGEQFF.

The chain recombines TRBV2 with TRBJ2-3, with D unclear. The CDR3 contains 15 residues. V was shortened by 5 bases and J by 0 bases, with 12 bases between the two germline ends. CDR1 SNHLY and CDR2 FYNNEI come from the germline V gene. CDR3 sequence reads: CASSTSSGSTDTQYF. As DNA, the CDR3 is TGTGCCAGCAGTACCAGCTCCGGGAGCACAGATACGCAGTATTTT.

The V gene is TRBV18, the J gene TRBJ1-5, with a tentative D call TRBD1 (6 bases). Per germline, CDR1 KGHSH and CDR2 LQKENI. The CDR3 consists of 20 residues. V lost 4 bases and J 6 bases, leaving 31 bases between the germline ends. CDR3 region: CASSLDRATGSISLTQPQHF. CDR3 nucleotide sequence: TGTGCCAGCTCACTCGATAGGGCCACAGGGAGTATTAGCCTAACTCAGCCCCAGCATTTT.

The chain has TRBV5-1 and TRBJ1-5; 7 bases map to TRBD1. The V gene end was trimmed by 4 bases and the J gene end by 0 bases; junction bases not matched to a gene: 7. This CDR3 comprises 16 residues. Germline values: CDR1 SGHRS, CDR2 YFSETQ. CDR3 sequence reads: CASSPDGQVSNQPQHF. The CDR3 nucleotides are TGCGCCAGCAGCCCGGACGGACAGGTTAGCAATCAGCCCCAGCATTTT.

The V and J genes are TRBV6-6 and TRBJ1-6, with 7 bases matching TRBD1. V lost 6 bases, J lost 3 bases, and 8 bases stayed unmatched. The CDR3 runs to 16 residues. From germline, CDR1 is MNHNY and CDR2 SVGAGI (reference sequence). The CDR3 nucleotides read TGTGCCAGCAGCGGGACAGCAGGGGGCTATAATTCACCCCTCCACTTT. As protein: CASSGTAGGYNSPLHF.

As for this clone: One junction end does not reproduce the germline sequence, and a read error may be involved. This chain links TRBV18 with TRBJ2-3; 8 nucleotides line up with TRBD1. The germline CDR1 and CDR2 sequences are KGHSH and LQKENI. This CDR3 comprises 18 residues. CDR3 DNA sequence: TGTGCCAGCTCCCCACCCGGGACAGGTTTTTCCCACACAGATACGCAGTATTTT. The encoded protein is CASSPPGTGFSHTDTQYF.

The chain has TRBV6-4 and TRBJ1-5; 7 bases fit TRBD1. The V gene end was trimmed by 7 bases and the J gene end by 7 bases; junction bases not matched to a gene: 13. The CDR3 sequence is 15 residues long. In germline, CDR1 is MRHNA, CDR2 SNTAGT. CDR3 amino acids: CASTRDRAERQPQHF. CDR3 nucleotides: TGTGCCAGCACCCGAGACAGGGCAGAGAGGCAGCCCCAGCATTTT.

The chain couples TRBV7-6 to TRBJ2-3, with TRBD2 identical over 7 bases. Trimming removed 1 base from V and 4 bases from J; junction bases left unmatched: 2. This CDR3 comprises 14 residues. Germline loops: CDR1 SGHVS, CDR2 FNYEAQ. The DNA for the CDR3 is TGTGCCAGCAGCTTAGGGGGGGGTTCAGATACGCAGTATTTT. Protein sequence: CASSLGGGSDTQYF.